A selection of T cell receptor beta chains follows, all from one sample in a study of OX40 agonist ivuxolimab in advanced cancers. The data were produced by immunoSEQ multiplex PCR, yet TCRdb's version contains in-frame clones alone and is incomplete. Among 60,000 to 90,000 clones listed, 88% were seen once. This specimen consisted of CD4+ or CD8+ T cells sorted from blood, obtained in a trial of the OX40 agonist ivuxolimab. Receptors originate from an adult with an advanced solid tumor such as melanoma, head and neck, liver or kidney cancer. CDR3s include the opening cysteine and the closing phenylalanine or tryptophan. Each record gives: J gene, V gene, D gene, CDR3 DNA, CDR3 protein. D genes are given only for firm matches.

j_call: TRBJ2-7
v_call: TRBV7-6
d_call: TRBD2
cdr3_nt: TGTGCCAGCAGCCTTCGCGGGAGGGACGAGCAGTACTTC
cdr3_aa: CASSLRGRDEQYF

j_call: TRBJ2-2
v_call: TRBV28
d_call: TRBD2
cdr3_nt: TGTGCCAGCAGTCCCCTCCTAGCGGGAGGGCCCGGGGAGCTGTTTTTT
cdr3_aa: CASSPLLAGGPGELFF

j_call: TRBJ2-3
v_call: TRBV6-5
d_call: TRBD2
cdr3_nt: TGTGCCAGCAGTTACCAGCCTAGCGGGGGGCGGGATACGCAGTATTTT
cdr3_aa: CASSYQPSGGRDTQYF

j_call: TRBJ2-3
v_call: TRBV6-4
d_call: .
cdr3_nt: TGTGCCAGCAGTGAAGGGGGGTGGACAGATACGCAGTATTTT
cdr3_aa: CASSEGGWTDTQYF

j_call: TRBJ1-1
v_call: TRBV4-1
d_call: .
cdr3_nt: TGCGCCAGCAGCCAAGAAAGTACTGGCACTGAAGCTTTCTTT
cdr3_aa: CASSQESTGTEAFF

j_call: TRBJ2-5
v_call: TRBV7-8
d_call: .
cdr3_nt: TGTGCCAGCAGCTTACGGTCTCATCGAGAGACCCAGTACTTC
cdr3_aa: CASSLRSHRETQYF

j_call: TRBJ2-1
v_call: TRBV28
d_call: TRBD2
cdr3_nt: TGTGCCAGCAGTGTAGCGGGAGTACGTAATGAGCAGTTCTTC
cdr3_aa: CASSVAGVRNEQFF

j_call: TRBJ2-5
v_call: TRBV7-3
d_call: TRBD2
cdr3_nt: TGTGCCAGCAGCTTCGGACTAGCGGGGCCAGAGACCCAGTACTTC
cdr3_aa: CASSFGLAGPETQYF

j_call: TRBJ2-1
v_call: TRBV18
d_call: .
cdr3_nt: TGTGCCAGCTCACCACCTGGACCGCCGGGGAATGAGCAGTTCTTC
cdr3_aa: CASSPPGPPGNEQFF

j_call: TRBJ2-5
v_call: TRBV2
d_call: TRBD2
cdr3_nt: TGTGCCAGCTTAAAACTAGCGGGAGATGAGACCCAGTACTTC
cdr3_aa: CASLKLAGDETQYF

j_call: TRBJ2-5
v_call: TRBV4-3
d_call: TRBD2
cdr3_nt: TGCGCCAGCAGCCAAGTCCCTAGCGGGGTAGAGACCCAGTACTTC
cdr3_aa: CASSQVPSGVETQYF

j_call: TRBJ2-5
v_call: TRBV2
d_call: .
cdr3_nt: TGTGCCAGCAGTGCGCACAGGGGAGGGCAGACCCAGTACTTC
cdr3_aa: CASSAHRGGQTQYF